This TCR beta chain was found in a study of blood T cell dynamics during melanoma immunotherapy (TCRdb year 2020). At the level of the whole study: Patients with metastatic melanoma were treated with first-line pembrolizumab or nivolumab plus ipilimumab as standard of care in the United Kingdom. To find early correlates of response, peripheral T cell receptor repertoires were profiled in metastatic melanoma patients before and after one cycle of checkpoint inhibitor therapy. A training cohort was formed from consecutive patients, and a further independent group of patients from the same centre was pooled into an external validation set.

A word on this clone: Its binding antigen is unknown. No base quality information exists; no much larger clone differs at one position.

Broader findings and caveats from the paper: The study could not determine whether the T cell clones driving repertoire changes were melanoma-specific or reflected general immune activation. The relatively small sample size was acknowledged as potentially limiting generalization of the results. Of the sorted CD8+ subsets, TIE cells had both the highest clonality and the greatest similarity to cfDNA CDR3 sequences, which suggests active turnover converging on dominant clones.

Taken from cysteine to phenylalanine, the CDR3 has 14 residues. This entry keeps only the CDR3 DNA: 42 bases, framed from base 1. Deletion took 5 bases off V and 5 bases off J, with a span of 16 bases between the germline ends. CDR1 is given as SEHNR and CDR2 as FQNEAQ, both from the germline V gene (reference sequence). The time point label here, explained by the study, means: pre-treatment baseline. Blood was sampled before treatment (T0) and at week 3 (W3), after the first cycle of checkpoint blockade. Except for a couple of patients with rapid clinical progression, response was assessed 12 weeks after the first infusion by RECIST 1.1; disease control meant complete response, partial response or stable disease. Any patient who had received prior systemic cancer treatment, was on concomitant immunosuppressant therapy or had synchronous other active malignancies was excluded. In six patients, three progressing and three with disease control, sorted CD8+ memory and naive T cell subsets were sequenced at T0 and W3. Lymphoprep and SepMate tubes were used to isolate PBMC from blood, and red cell lysis was then performed. QIAamp DNA Blood Mini kits were used to extract DNA from PBMC and from sorted T cell subsets. Before DNA extraction, CD8+ T cell subsets were live-sorted on a FACSAria III cytometer and then frozen. Fresh PBMC for flow cytometry were kept at 4 degrees C in PBS containing approximately 2.2% fetal bovine serum and were analyzed within 25 hours.

For each sorted CD8+ T cell subset, the entire amount of extracted DNA was loaded into the assay. Following the manufacturer instructions, the immunoSEQ TCRb Assay kit was used to amplify TCR beta CDR3 sequences from genomic DNA. The KAPA Library Quantification Kit for Illumina platforms was used to quantify pooled libraries by qPCR. Pooled libraries were sequenced on an Illumina NextSeq 500, clustered at roughly 0.55-1.1 pM. The study's processing was this. The TCR data were analyzed using immunoSEQ ANALYZER and the R LymphoSeq package. A rearrangement efficiency score was calculated as productive divided by the sum of productive and non-productive CDR3 sequences. Within each patient, timepoints were compared pairwise for clonality, measured with the Gini coefficient, and for diversity, measured with the Renyi index at alpha=1. Clonal relatedness, based on an edit distance of 3, and repertoire similarity, based on the Bhattacharyya coefficient, were both computed in LymphoSeq. To classify response, a linear discriminant analysis based on week-3 changes in clonality and diversity was built using the R MASS and caret packages. TCRdb limited this immuneACCESS table to in-frame rearrangements with V and J called. A share of clones is missing; checked studies link under half to unresolved V genes, and the rest is unexplained. That table gives V, J and clone size, and the DNA gave D and trimming. For this sample there are fewer than 4,500 clones; roughly 96% appear just once. 1.2% of the sample goes to the ten largest clones.

The chain joins TRBV7-9 to TRBJ2-7, with TRBD2 tentatively as D gene (5 bases match). This receptor was obtained from a human donor with melanoma. This specimen consisted of effector memory CD8+ T cells from blood, obtained from a patient treated with checkpoint blockade. CDR3 sequence: CASSPLGRGDEQYF. The bases read TGTGCCAGCAGCCCCCTGGGGAGAGGCGACGAGCAGTACTTC.